Below, 16 T cell receptor beta chains from the same sample are listed, as sequenced in a study of T-cell reconstitution after alpha-beta-depleted transplantation in children. TCRbeta library construction was performed incorporating unique molecular identifiers. TCRdb re-derived calls from the PCR reads in MiXCR, one entry per CDR3 protein. This repertoire shows around 530,000 distinct CDR3 sequences, approximately 30% found once; its top ten account for 2% to 3%. This sample comprised PBMCs from the stem cell graft donor, obtained from the stem cell graft. These receptor sequences come from a human donor who donated a stem cell graft to a child with aplastic anemia.

This chain links TRBV3-1 with TRBJ2-3; 12 positions agree with TRBD2. Germline CDR1 LGHDT, CDR2 YNNKEL (reference sequence). J lost 2 bases, V lost 4 bases, and 13 bases had no gene match. This CDR3 comprises 19 residues. The CDR3 coding sequence is TGTGCCAGCAGCCGAAGACTAGCGGGAGAACACCGATTCACAGATACGCAGTATTTT. This codes for CASSRRLAGEHRFTDTQYF.

This clonotype appeared a few times. The chain has TRBV5-5 and TRBJ2-1; a possible D gene is TRBD2 (5 bases). Germline V gene sequence: CDR1 SGHKS, CDR2 YYEKEE (reference sequence). The CDR3 has 16 residues. Trimming stripped 4 bases from V and 8 bases from J, with 22 bases between. Written as DNA, the CDR3 is TGTGCCAGCAGCCTCGGTTCGGGGTTTGTGAACGATGAGCAGTTCTTC. Protein product: CASSLGSGFVNDEQFF.

The CDR3 reads CASSSQGNPETQYF. For the CDR3, the DNA is TGCGCCAGCAGTAGTCAGGGAAACCCAGAGACCCAGTACTTC. The chain links TRBV5-1 to TRBJ2-5; possible D gene TRBD1, 5 bases. Germline values: CDR1 SGHRS, CDR2 YFSETQ. The V end lost 5 bases, the J end lost 4 bases, and 15 bases lay between the germline ends. The CDR3 is 14 residues long.

This clonotype was seen only a few times. The V gene is TRBV29-1, the J gene TRBJ2-3, with 7 nucleotides matching TRBD2. The CDR3 is 13 amino acids. In germline, CDR1 is SQVTM, CDR2 ANQGSEA. V lost 7 bases, J lost 2 bases, and 6 bases stayed unmatched. CDR3 nucleotide sequence: TGCAGCGCCGATCGGGACTACACAGATACGCAGTATTTT. It is translated as CSADRDYTDTQYF.

This clonotype was found a few times. The rearrangement joins TRBV11-2 to TRBJ2-1; maybe TRBD1 (7 bases). There are 15 residues in the CDR3. Per germline, CDR1 SGHAT and CDR2 FQNNGV. Trimming left V 11 bases short and J 0 bases short, with 17 bases between. The CDR3 here is CASQGGNASYNEQFF. The CDR3 nucleotides read TGTGCCTCCCAGGGGGGCAATGCCTCCTACAATGAGCAGTTCTTC. The full variable domain, its missing parts supplied by reference TRBV11-2 and TRBJ2-1, is EAGVAQSPRYKIIEKRQSVAFWCNPISGHATLYWYQQILGQGPKLLIQFQNNGVVDDSQLPKDRFSAERLKGVDSTLKIQPAKLEDSAVYLCASQGGNASYNEQFFGPGTRLTVL.

The chain links TRBV28 to TRBJ2-2, with unresolved D. The V end lost 3 bases, the J end lost 8 bases, and 13 bases lay between the germline ends. Germline V gene lookup returns CDR1 MDHEN and CDR2 SYDVKM. This CDR3 comprises 14 residues. The CDR3 protein is CASSLETLLGELFF. The CDR3 bases are TGTGCCAGCAGTTTGGAAACACTGCTGGGGGAGCTGTTTTTT.

The table lists this clonotype with a few counts. The V call is TRBV20-1, the J call TRBJ1-1, with a weak D call TRBD1 (6 bases). V lost 2 bases, J lost 6 bases, and 13 bases lay in between. CDR3 length: 13 amino acids. Germline V gene sequence: CDR1 DFQATT, CDR2 SNEGSKA (reference sequence). The CDR3 sequence: CSARSRGRAEAFF. The DNA for the CDR3 is TGCAGTGCTAGATCGCGGGGGCGTGCTGAAGCTTTCTTT.

This clonotype was counted between two and nine times. This sequence joins TRBV6-1 and TRBJ2-2; 7 nucleotides line up with TRBD1. The CDR3 contains 15 residues. The V gene's germline CDR1 is MNHNS and CDR2 SASEGT. J lost 4 bases, V lost 6 bases, and 8 bases had no gene match. CDR3 coding DNA: TGTGCCAGCAGCCGACAGGGCTCGGGCACCGGGGAGCTGTTTTTT. Its translation: CASSRQGSGTGELFF.

V usage is TRBV21-1 and J usage is TRBJ2-7; the D segment call TRBD2 is taken from the table without a DNA check. TRBV21-1 represents a pseudogene. The CDR3 sequence is 13 residues long. DNA of the CDR3: TGTGCCAGCAGCAAAGTGGCGGGTCACGAGCAGTACTTC. It codes for CASSKVAGHEQYF.

This clonotype was observed a handful of times. The rearrangement links TRBV7-2 to TRBJ1-5; 9 bases fit TRBD1. This CDR3 comprises 15 residues. Per germline, CDR1 SGHTA and CDR2 FQGNSA. V dropped 5 bases and J dropped 4; count of bases not matched to a gene: 6. CDR3 in DNA: TGTGCCAGCAGCAGTCGACAGGGGGGGAATCAGCCCCAGCATTTT. It encodes CASSSRQGGNQPQHF.

The CDR3: CSARGDNGVVGELFF. The CDR3 DNA reads as TGCAGTGCTAGAGGGGACAATGGGGTGGTCGGGGAGCTGTTTTTT. V and J are TRBV20-1 and TRBJ2-2, with D perhaps matching TRBD1 (6 bases). The germline V and J ends were trimmed by 1 base and 7 bases, with 16 bases remaining between them. Germline CDR1 and CDR2: DFQATT and SNEGSKA (reference sequence). The CDR3 extends over 15 amino acids.

In its sample, this clonotype was seen once. The J gene is TRBJ2-7, the V gene TRBV18; D not resolved. CDR1 and CDR2 (germline): KGHSH, LQKENI. The germline V and J ends were trimmed by 2 bases and 2 bases, with 7 bases remaining between them. CDR3 length: 13 amino acids. The CDR3 loop reads CASSPGVTYEQYV. The CDR3 nucleotides read TGTGCCAGCTCACCAGGGGTTACCTACGAGCAGTACGTC.

J is TRBJ2-1 and V is TRBV11-2; 7 nucleotides align to TRBD2. Germline V gene data show CDR1 as SGHAT and CDR2 as FQNNGV. The CDR3 contains 17 residues. The ends lost 5 bases at V and 9 bases at J; junction bases unmatched: 19. The CDR3 bases are TGTGCCAGCAGCCCTGTTAAGCTAGCGGTTTTCACCGGTGAGCAGTTCTTC. Translating it yields CASSPVKLAVFTGEQFF.

This clonotype was found a few times. The rearrangement joins TRBV29-1 to TRBJ2-5; TRBD2 agrees at 7 bases. J gave up 2 bases and V 8 bases, and 5 bases lay outside the gene matches. This CDR3 spans 12 amino acids. Germline assignment: CDR1 SQVTM and CDR2 ANQGSEA. The CDR3 spells CSSGGGQETQYF. The DNA for the CDR3 is TGCAGCTCCGGGGGAGGGCAAGAGACCCAGTACTTC.

This CDR3 reads CASSQDAGVQQPQHF. For the CDR3, the DNA is TGCGCCAGCAGCCAAGATGCAGGGGTTCAGCAGCCCCAGCATTTT. The V call is TRBV4-3, the J call TRBJ1-5; perhaps TRBD1 as D (6 bases). Deletions cut 0 bases from V and 7 bases from J, with 13 bases between. The CDR3 consists of 15 residues. In germline, CDR1 is LGHNA, CDR2 YSLEER.

The chain links TRBV2 to TRBJ2-7; 7 bases fit TRBD1. The CDR3 totals 15 residues. Germline assignment: CDR1 SNHLY and CDR2 FYNNEI. Unmatched junction bases numbered 11, after V lost 0 bases and J lost 9 bases. CDR3 loop: CASSEAGQVDSRQYV. In DNA, the CDR3 is TGTGCCAGCAGTGAAGCTGGACAGGTCGATTCAAGGCAGTACGTC.